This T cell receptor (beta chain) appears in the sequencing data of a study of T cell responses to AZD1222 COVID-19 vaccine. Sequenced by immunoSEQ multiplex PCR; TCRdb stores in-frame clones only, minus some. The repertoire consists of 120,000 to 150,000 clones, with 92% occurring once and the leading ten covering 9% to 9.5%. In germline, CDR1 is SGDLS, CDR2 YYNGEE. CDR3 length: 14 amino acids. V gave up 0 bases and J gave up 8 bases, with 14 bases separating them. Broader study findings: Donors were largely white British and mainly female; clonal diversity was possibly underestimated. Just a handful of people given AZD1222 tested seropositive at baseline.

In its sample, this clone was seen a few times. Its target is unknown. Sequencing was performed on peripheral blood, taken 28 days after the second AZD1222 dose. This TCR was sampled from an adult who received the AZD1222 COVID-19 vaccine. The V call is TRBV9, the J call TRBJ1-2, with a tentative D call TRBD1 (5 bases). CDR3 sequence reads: CASSVGRAGRGYTF. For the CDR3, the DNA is TGTGCCAGCAGCGTAGGAAGGGCAGGGAGAGGCTACACCTTC.